This TCR beta chain was sequenced for a study of CD8+CD57+ T cells in acquired aplastic anemia. Study context: The study obtained 9.5 million to 12 million reads on average for CD4+ cells from healthy donors.

According to the study, genomic DNA was the template for TCR beta VDJ and CDR3 profiling. MiXCR, run by TCRdb on the reads, gives a single entry per CDR3 protein. The data contain roughly 130,000 distinct CDR3 sequences, 48% of them singletons. The receptor was isolated from a human donor in good health, serving as a control. The specimen was sorted CD4+, CD8+, or CD8+CD57+ T cells (not recorded which) from PBMCs.

CDR3 nucleotide sequence: TGTGCCAGCAGCTTAGCATCAGGGGCAACTAATGAAAAACTGTTTTTT. Encoded protein: CASSLASGATNEKLFF. The J gene is TRBJ1-4, the V gene TRBV11-1, with TRBD1 as a possible D gene (6 bases). The CDR3 has 16 amino acids. V was pared by 0 bases and J by 0 bases, with 8 bases between. Germline CDR1 is SGHAT and CDR2 is FQDESV (reference sequence).